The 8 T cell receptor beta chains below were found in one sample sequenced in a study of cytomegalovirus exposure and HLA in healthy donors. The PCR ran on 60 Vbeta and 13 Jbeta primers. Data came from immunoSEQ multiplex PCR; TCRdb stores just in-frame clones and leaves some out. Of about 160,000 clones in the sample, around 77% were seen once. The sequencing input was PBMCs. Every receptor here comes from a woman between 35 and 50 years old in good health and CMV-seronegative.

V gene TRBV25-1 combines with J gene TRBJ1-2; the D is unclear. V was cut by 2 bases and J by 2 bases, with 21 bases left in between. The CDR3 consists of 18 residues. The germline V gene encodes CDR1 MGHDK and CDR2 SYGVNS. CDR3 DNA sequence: TGTGCCAGCAGTGAAATAGGGCTCACCGGGAGGACCAACTATGGCTACACCTTC. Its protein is CASSEIGLTGRTNYGYTF.

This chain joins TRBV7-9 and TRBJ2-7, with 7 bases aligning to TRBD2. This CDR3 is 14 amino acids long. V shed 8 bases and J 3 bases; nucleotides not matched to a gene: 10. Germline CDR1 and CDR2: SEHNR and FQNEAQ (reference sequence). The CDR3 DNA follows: TGTGCCAGCCGCTCCGCGGGAGCCGACTACGAGCAGTACTTC. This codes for CASRSAGADYEQYF.

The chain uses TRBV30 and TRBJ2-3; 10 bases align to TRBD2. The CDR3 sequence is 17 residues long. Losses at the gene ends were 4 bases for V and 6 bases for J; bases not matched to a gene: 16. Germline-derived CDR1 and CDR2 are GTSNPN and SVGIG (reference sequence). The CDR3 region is CAWKLRALAGVLDTQYF. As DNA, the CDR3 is TGTGCCTGGAAACTCAGGGCGCTAGCGGGGGTCTTGGATACGCAGTATTTT.

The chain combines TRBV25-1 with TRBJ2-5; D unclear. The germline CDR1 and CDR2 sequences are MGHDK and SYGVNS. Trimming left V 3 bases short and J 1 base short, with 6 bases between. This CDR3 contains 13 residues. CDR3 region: CASSDGFQETQYF. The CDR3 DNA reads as TGTGCCAGCAGTGATGGCTTCCAAGAGACCCAGTACTTC.

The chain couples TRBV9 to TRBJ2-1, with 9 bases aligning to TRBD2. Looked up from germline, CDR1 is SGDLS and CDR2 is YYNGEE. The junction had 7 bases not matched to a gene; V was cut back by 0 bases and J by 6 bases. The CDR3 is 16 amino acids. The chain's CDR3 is CASSVGRAGGSNEQFF. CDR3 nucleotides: TGTGCCAGCAGCGTAGGACGAGCGGGAGGCTCCAATGAGCAGTTCTTC.

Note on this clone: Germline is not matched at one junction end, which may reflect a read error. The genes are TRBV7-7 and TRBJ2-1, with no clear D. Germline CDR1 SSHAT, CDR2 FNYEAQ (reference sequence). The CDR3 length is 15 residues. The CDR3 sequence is CASSLGHETHNEQFF. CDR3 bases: TGTGCTAGCAGCTTAGGGCACGAGACTCACAATGAGCAGTTCTTC. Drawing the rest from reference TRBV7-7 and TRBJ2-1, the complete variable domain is GAGVSQSPRYKVTKRGQDVTLRCDPISSHATLYWYQQALGQGPEFLTYFNYEAQPDKSGLPSDRFSAERPEGSISTLTIQRTEQRDSAMYRCASSLGHETHNEQFFGPGTRLTVL.

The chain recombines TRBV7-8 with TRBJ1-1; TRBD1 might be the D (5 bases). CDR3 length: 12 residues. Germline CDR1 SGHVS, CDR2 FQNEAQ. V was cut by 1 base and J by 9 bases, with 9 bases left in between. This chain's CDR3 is CASSLEGFQAFF. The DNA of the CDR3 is TGTGCCAGCAGCTTAGAGGGGTTTCAAGCTTTCTTT.

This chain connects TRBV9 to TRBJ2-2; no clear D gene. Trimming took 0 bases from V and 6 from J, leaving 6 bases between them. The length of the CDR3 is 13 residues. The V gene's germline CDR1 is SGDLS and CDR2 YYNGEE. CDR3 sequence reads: CASSVGTAGELFF. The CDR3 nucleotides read TGTGCCAGCAGCGTAGGAACGGCCGGGGAGCTGTTTTTT. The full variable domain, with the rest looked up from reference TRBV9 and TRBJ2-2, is DSGVTQTPKHLITATGQRVTLRCSPRSGDLSVYWYQQSLDQGLQFLIQYYNGEERAKGNILERFSAQQFPDLHSELNLSSLELGDSALYFCASSVGTAGELFFGEGSRLTVL.